This T cell receptor (beta chain) appears in the sequencing data of a study of spatial heterogeneity in lung cancer. The study, taken as a whole, reports: Mutation counts in tumors were tracked by counts of expanded intratumoral alpha and beta TCRs.

The trim removed 2 bases at V and 4 bases at J, leaving 0 bases unmatched. Germline V CDR1 and CDR2: SGHTA, FQGNSA. The CDR3 has 14 residues. This clonotype was observed a handful of times. Its target is unknown. Since the library was made to target alpha chains, this beta chain is a stray read and its abundance is not meaningful. TCRdb reprocessed the 5' RACE reads with MiXCR, giving one entry per CDR3 protein. The sample contains about 800 distinct CDR3 sequences, 10% of which appear only once. The time point was: sample taken at primary tumor resection. Sequenced material: lung tumor tissue, taken at surgery. The chain has TRBV7-2 and TRBJ2-2; 8 bases are shared with TRBD2. The sequence came from a male donor with early-stage non-small cell lung cancer. CDR3 sequence: CASSLLAGTGELFF. The DNA for the CDR3 is TGTGCCAGCAGCTTACTAGCGGGCACCGGGGAGCTGTTTTTT.